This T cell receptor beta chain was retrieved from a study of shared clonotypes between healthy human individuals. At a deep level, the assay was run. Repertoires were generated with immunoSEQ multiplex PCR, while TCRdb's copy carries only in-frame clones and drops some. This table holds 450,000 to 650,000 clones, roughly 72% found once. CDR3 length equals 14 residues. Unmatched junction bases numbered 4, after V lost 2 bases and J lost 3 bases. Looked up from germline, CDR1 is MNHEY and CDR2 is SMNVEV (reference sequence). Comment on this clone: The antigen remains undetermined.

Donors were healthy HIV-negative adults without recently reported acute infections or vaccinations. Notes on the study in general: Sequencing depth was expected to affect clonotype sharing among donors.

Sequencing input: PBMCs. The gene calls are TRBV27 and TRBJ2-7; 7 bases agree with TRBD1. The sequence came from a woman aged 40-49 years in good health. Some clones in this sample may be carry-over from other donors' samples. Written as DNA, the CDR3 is TGTGCCAGCAGTTTAAGGGCAGGGGGCTACGAGCAGTACTTC. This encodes CASSLRAGGYEQYF.